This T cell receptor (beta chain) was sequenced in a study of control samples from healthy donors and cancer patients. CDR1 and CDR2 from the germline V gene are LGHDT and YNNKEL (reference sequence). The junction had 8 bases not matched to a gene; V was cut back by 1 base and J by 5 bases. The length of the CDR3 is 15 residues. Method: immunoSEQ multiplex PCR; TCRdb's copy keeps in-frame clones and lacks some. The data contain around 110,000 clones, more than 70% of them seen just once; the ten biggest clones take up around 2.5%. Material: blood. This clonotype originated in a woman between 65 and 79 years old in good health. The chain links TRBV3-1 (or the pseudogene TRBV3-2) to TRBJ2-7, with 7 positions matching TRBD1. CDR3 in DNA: TGTGCCAGCAGCCAAGGGGTTCGAGGGGGCGACGAGCAGTACTTC. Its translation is CASSQGVRGGDEQYF.